The T cell receptor beta chain under discussion was sequenced for a study of T cell responses to AZD1222 COVID-19 vaccine. Study results and caveats: Repertoire samples came only from after the peak T cell response. Spike was spanned by vaccine-associated CD4 TCRs, which were dominant at 160-218 and 743-854. Females outnumbered males among donors, who were mostly white British; clonal diversity was possibly underestimated.

Doses given second, at about 4 or about 12 weeks, were pooled. Sequencing was performed with immunoSEQ multiplex PCR; in TCRdb, only in-frame clones are kept and a portion is missing. Among about 130,000 clones listed, more than 90% were seen once. The table lists this clone with a count of one. What it binds is unknown. The material was peripheral blood, obtained 28 days after the second AZD1222 dose. The sequence was collected from an adult who received the AZD1222 COVID-19 vaccine.

The CDR3 region is CASSAQGATEKLFF. The CDR3 DNA reads TGTGCCAGCAGCGCCCAGGGGGCTACTGAAAAACTGTTTTTT. The chain employs TRBV7-9 and TRBJ1-4, with 8 nucleotides matching TRBD1. The germline gives CDR1 SEHNR, CDR2 FQNEAQ (reference sequence). The CDR3 is 14 amino acids. J lost 7 bases, V lost 5 bases, and 6 bases had no gene match.